These 9 T cell receptor beta chains originate from one sample sequenced in a study of shared clonotypes between healthy human individuals. Profiling relied on immunoSEQ multiplex PCR, and the TCRdb table lists in-frame clones only, not all of them. The data hold approximately 2.5 million clones, with approximately 94% observed a single time. Sequenced sample: naive CD4+ T cells from PBMCs. Subset given: CD45RA+ positively selected. These receptors were obtained from a young man in good health. Some clones in this sample may be carry-over from other donors' samples.

This chain uses TRBV27 with TRBJ2-5, with D maybe TRBD2 (6 bases). V shed 6 bases and J shed 2 bases, with 13 bases lying between them. Germline values: CDR1 MNHEY, CDR2 SMNVEV (reference sequence). The length of the CDR3 is 14 residues. The CDR3 loop reads CASRRSGLQETQYF. Written as DNA, the CDR3 is TGTGCCAGCAGGAGATCGGGACTGCAAGAGACCCAGTACTTC.

The chain is built from TRBV28 and TRBJ2-3; tentatively, D is TRBD1 (5 bases). Trimming left V 0 bases short and J 2 bases short, with 9 bases between. The V gene's germline CDR1 is MDHEN and CDR2 SYDVKM. This CDR3 spans 15 amino acids. Written as DNA, the CDR3 is TGTGCCAGCAGTTTATGGGACACCTACACAGATACGCAGTATTTT. Translation gives CASSLWDTYTDTQYF. Full variable domain (missing parts from reference TRBV28 and TRBJ2-3): DVKVTQSSRYLVKRTGEKVFLECVQDMDHENMFWYRQDPGLGLRLIYFSYDVKMKEKGDIPEGYSVSREKKERFSLILESASTNQTSMYLCASSLWDTYTDTQYFGPGTRLTVL.

This chain uses TRBV19 with TRBJ1-1; D is uncertain. Germline-derived CDR1 and CDR2 are LNHDA and SQIVND (reference sequence). The V end was cut by 2 bases, the J end by 1 base, with 8 bases between. CDR3 length: 14 residues. CDR3 bases: TGTGCCAGTAGTATAAGGGCGGGGAACACTGAAGCTTTCTTT. It yields the protein CASSIRAGNTEAFF.

Note on this clone: Distinct nucleotide sequences in the sample also encode this CDR3. CDR3 coding DNA: TGTGCCAGCAGTTACGCCGGGACAAGCTATGGCTACACCTTC. Translated, it gives CASSYAGTSYGYTF. The chain carries TRBV6-5 and TRBJ1-2; weak D call: TRBD1 (6 bases). Germline V gene data show CDR1 as MNHEY and CDR2 as SVGAGI. The CDR3 totals 14 residues. Trimming removed 2 bases from V and 4 bases from J, with 11 bases in between.

The rearrangement links TRBV14 to TRBJ2-4, with no clear D. Germline assignment: CDR1 SGHDN and CDR2 FVKESK. Trimming left V 8 bases short and J 10 bases short, with 9 bases between. This CDR3 is built from 10 residues. In nucleotides, the CDR3 is TGTGCCAGCTTCCCTGGGATTCAGTACTTC. This translates into CASFPGIQYF.

This chain uses TRBV7-2 with TRBJ1-5, with 7 nucleotides matching TRBD1. The V gene's germline CDR1 is SGHTA and CDR2 FQGNSA. The CDR3 has 15 residues. The ends lost 1 base at V and 7 bases at J; junction bases unmatched: 7. The CDR3 DNA follows: TGTGCCAGCAGCTTAGGGCCGACAGGGAGGCAGCCCCAGCATTTT. This codes for CASSLGPTGRQPQHF.

The rearrangement links TRBV6-5 to TRBJ2-7; a possible D gene is TRBD1 (6 bases). The CDR3 contains 14 residues. The V gene lost 4 bases and the J gene lost 2 bases, with 12 bases spanning the gap. Germline values: CDR1 MNHEY, CDR2 SVGAGI. The CDR3 nucleotides are TGTGCCAGCAGTTCGACAGGCCTTACCTACGAGCAGTACTTC. Protein sequence: CASSSTGLTYEQYF.

V gene TRBV5-4 combines with J gene TRBJ2-3; D is ambiguous. The V gene's germline CDR1 is SGHNT and CDR2 YYREEE (reference sequence). CDR3 length: 13 amino acids. Trimming pared 3 bases from V and 2 bases from J, leaving 7 bases between. CDR3 loop: CASSSTYTDTQYF. In DNA, the CDR3 is TGTGCCAGCAGCTCGACGTACACAGATACGCAGTATTTT.

The rearrangement joins TRBV29-1 to TRBJ2-3; no clear D. CDR1 and CDR2 (germline): SQVTM, ANQGSEA. This CDR3 has 11 amino acids. Trimming removed 7 bases from V and 2 bases from J, with 7 bases in between. The CDR3 nucleotides read TGCAGCGCGGCGGACACAGATACGCAGTATTTT. Encoded protein: CSAADTDTQYF.